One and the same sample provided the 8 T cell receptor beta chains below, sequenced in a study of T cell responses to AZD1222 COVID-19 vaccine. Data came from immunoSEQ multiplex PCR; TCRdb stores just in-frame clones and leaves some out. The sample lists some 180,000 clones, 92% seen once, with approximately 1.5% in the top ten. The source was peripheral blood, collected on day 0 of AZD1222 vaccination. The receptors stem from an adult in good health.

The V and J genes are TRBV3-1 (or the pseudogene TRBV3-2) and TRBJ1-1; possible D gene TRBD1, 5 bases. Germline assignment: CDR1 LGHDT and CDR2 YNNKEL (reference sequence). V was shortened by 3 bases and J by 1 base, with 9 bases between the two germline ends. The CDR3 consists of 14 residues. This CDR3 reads CASSHPGGNTEAFF. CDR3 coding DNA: TGTGCCAGCAGCCACCCTGGGGGGAACACTGAAGCTTTCTTT.

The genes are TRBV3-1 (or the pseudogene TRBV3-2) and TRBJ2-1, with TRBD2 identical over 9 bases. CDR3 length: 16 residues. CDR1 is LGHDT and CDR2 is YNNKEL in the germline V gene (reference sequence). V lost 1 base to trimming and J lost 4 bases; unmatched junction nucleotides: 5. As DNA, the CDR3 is TGTGCCAGCAGCCAAGGAGGTAGCGGGGGTTACAATGAGCAGTTCTTC. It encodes CASSQGGSGGYNEQFF.

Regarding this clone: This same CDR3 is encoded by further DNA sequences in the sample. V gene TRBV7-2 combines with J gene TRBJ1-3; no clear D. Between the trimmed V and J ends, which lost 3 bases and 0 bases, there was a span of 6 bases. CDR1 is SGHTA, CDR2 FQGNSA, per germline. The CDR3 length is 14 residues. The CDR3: CASSLGSSGNTIYF. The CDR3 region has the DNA TGTGCCAGCAGCTTGGGGAGCTCTGGAAACACCATATATTTT.

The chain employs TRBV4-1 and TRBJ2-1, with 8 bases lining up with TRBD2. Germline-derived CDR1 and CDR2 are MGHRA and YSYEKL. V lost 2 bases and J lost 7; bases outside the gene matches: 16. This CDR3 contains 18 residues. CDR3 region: CASSQQPRAGGAKNEQFF. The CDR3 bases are TGCGCCAGCAGCCAACAACCCCGCGCCGGGGGGGCGAAGAATGAGCAGTTCTTC.

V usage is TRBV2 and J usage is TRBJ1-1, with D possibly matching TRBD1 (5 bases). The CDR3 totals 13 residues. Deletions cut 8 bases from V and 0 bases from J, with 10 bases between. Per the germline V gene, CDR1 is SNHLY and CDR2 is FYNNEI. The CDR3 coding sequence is TGTGCCAGCTTGCGGGGGTTGAACACTGAAGCTTTCTTT. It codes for CASLRGLNTEAFF.

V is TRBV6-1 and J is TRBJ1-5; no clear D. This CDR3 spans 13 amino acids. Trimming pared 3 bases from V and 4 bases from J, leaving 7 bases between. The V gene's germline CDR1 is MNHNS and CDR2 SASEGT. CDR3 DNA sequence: TGTGCCAGCAGTGACCGGGGAAATCAGCCCCAGCATTTT. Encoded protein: CASSDRGNQPQHF.

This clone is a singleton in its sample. The CDR3 DNA reads TGTGCCAGCAGCTTAGGTTCGGGGGGGTCCTACGAGCAGTACTTC. It encodes CASSLGSGGSYEQYF. The chain combines TRBV11-2 with TRBJ2-7; TRBD2 aligns across 8 bases. The CDR3 covers 15 residues. Trimming removed 1 base from V and 1 base from J; junction bases left unmatched: 3. CDR1 and CDR2 (germline): SGHAT, FQNNGV. Drawing the rest from reference TRBV11-2 and TRBJ2-7, the complete variable domain is EAGVAQSPRYKIIEKRQSVAFWCNPISGHATLYWYQQILGQGPKLLIQFQNNGVVDDSQLPKDRFSAERLKGVDSTLKIQPAKLEDSAVYLCASSLGSGGSYEQYFGPGTRLTVT.

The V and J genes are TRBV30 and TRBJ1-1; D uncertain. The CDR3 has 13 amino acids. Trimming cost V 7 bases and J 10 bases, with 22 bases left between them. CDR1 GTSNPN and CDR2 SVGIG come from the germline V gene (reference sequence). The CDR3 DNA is TGTGCCTCGGGGAAGGACGGGCCCGGTGGAGCTTTCTTT. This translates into CASGKDGPGGAFF. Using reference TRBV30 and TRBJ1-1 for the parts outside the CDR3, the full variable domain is SQTIHQWPATLVQPVGSPLSLECTVEGTSNPNLYWYRQAAGRGLQLLFYSVGIGQISSEVPQNLSASRPQDRQFILSSKKLLLSDSGFYLCASGKDGPGGAFFGQGTRLTVV.